This T cell receptor (beta chain) came from a study of cytomegalovirus exposure and HLA in healthy donors. Here immunoSEQ multiplex PCR was the method, and the copy in TCRdb shows in-frame clones only, minus some. The sample has about 120,000 clones, over 75% seen once; the top ten hold under 2.5%. The germline V gene has CDR1 SGHRS and CDR2 YFSETQ. The CDR3 has 15 residues. V lost 0 bases, J lost 3 bases, and 1 base stayed unmatched. Input material: PBMCs. This chain joins TRBV5-1 and TRBJ2-5; TRBD2 agrees at 11 bases. The TCR was taken from a woman aged 25 to 39 in good health and CMV-seronegative. The CDR3 spells CASSLELAGEETQYF. The CDR3 nucleotides read TGCGCCAGCAGCTTGGAACTAGCGGGGGAAGAGACCCAGTACTTC.